One and the same sample provided the 10 T cell receptor beta chains below, sequenced in a study of T cell changes during pregnancy in multiple sclerosis. TCRdb keeps only in-frame clones here, not all; method: immunoSEQ multiplex PCR. The sample has tens of thousands of clones, 90% seen once. This specimen consisted of peripheral blood, obtained in the second trimester of pregnancy. The receptors stem from a female donor in good health, enrolled as a control in a pregnancy study.

CDR3: CASSLGSGGPWDEQFF. CDR3 coding DNA: TGTGCCAGCAGCTTAGGGTCGGGGGGCCCGTGGGATGAGCAGTTCTTC. The chain joins TRBV7-2 to TRBJ2-1; TRBD2 is a possible D gene (7 bases). Germline V gene sequence: CDR1 SGHTA, CDR2 FQGNSA. The V end was cut by 1 base, the J end by 8 bases, with 18 bases between. CDR3 length: 16 amino acids.

The chain is built from TRBV10-2 and TRBJ1-3; D uncertain. The CDR3 is 18 amino acids. Trimming left V 0 bases short and J 4 bases short, with 19 bases between. Germline values: CDR1 WSHSY, CDR2 SAAADI. Here the CDR3 DNA reads TGCGCCAGCAGTGAGTCGGACTTCGGGTTTATAAGAGGAAACACCATATATTTT. As protein: CASSESDFGFIRGNTIYF.

The gene calls are TRBV7-9 and TRBJ2-1; D is perhaps TRBD2 (5 bases). V lost 1 base and J lost 8, with 9 bases in between. This CDR3 region has 13 residues. Germline CDR1 and CDR2: SEHNR and FQNEAQ (reference sequence). This CDR3 is CASSLGGRDEQFF. CDR3 in DNA: TGTGCCAGCAGCTTAGGAGGGCGCGATGAGCAGTTCTTC.

This chain uses TRBV7-9 with TRBJ2-5; TRBD2 aligns across 11 bases. The germline V gene has CDR1 SEHNR and CDR2 FQNEAQ (reference sequence). CDR3 size: 15 residues. Germline trimming cut 5 bases from V and 4 bases from J; bases unmatched to any gene: 6. The chain's CDR3 is CASSGTGTSGETQYF. The CDR3 DNA reads as TGTGCCAGCAGCGGCACCGGGACTAGCGGAGAGACCCAGTACTTC.

V gene TRBV27 combines with J gene TRBJ1-5; D is possibly TRBD1 (5 bases). CDR3 length: 15 amino acids. Germline V gives CDR1 MNHEY, CDR2 SMNVEV (reference sequence). Trimming took 2 bases from V and 3 from J, leaving 11 bases between them. The CDR3 region is CASSLGGTANQPQHF. The CDR3 DNA reads TGTGCCAGCAGTTTAGGAGGGACCGCCAATCAGCCCCAGCATTTT.

A single count supports this clone. V and J are TRBV7-9 and TRBJ2-7; D might be TRBD1 (7 bases). The germline V gene has CDR1 SEHNR and CDR2 FQNEAQ (reference sequence). This CDR3 comprises 15 residues. The ends were cut back, 5 bases at V and 2 bases at J, with 16 bases in the middle. DNA of the CDR3: TGTGCCAGCAGCCCACGACAGGGAGGCCCCTACGAGCAGTACTTC. This translates into CASSPRQGGPYEQYF.

V is TRBV4-1 and J is TRBJ1-5, with D maybe TRBD1 (5 bases). Germline V gene sequence: CDR1 MGHRA, CDR2 YSYEKL. The CDR3 runs to 17 residues. V shed 0 bases and J shed 0 bases, with 12 bases lying between them. The CDR3 spells CASSQEGAGYSNQPQHF. As DNA, the CDR3 is TGCGCCAGCAGCCAAGAAGGGGCGGGATATAGCAATCAGCCCCAGCATTTT.

The V call is TRBV6-4, the J call TRBJ2-5; 8 nucleotides match TRBD2. V lost 3 bases and J lost 5; bases outside the gene matches: 17. The CDR3 totals 18 residues. Germline CDR1 and CDR2: MRHNA and SNTAGT. The CDR3 nucleotides read TGTGCCAGCAGTGAGCCCCAGACTAGCGCCCGAACGGATGAGACCCAGTACTTC. Amino acids: CASSEPQTSARTDETQYF.

The CDR3 sequence is CASSTTSGRRQETQYF. In DNA, the CDR3 is TGTGCCAGCAGCACGACTAGCGGGAGGAGACAAGAGACCCAGTACTTC. V usage is TRBV7-6 and J usage is TRBJ2-5; TRBD2 aligns across 13 bases. With V trimmed by 5 bases and J by 2 bases, 5 bases remained unmatched. The CDR3 spans 16 residues. From germline, CDR1 is SGHVS and CDR2 FNYEAQ. The whole variable domain, filled in from reference TRBV7-6 and TRBJ2-5, reads GAGVSQSPRYKVTKRGQDVALRCDPISGHVSLYWYRQALGQGPEFLTYFNYEAQQDKSGLPNDRFSAERPEGSISTLTIQRTEQRDSAMYRCASSTTSGRRQETQYFGPGTRLLVL.

The rearrangement uses TRBV27 and TRBJ2-5, with 7 nucleotides matching TRBD2. The V gene end was trimmed by 6 bases and the J gene end by 4 bases; junction bases not matched to a gene: 8. There are 14 residues in the CDR3. The V gene's germline CDR1 is MNHEY and CDR2 SMNVEV (reference sequence). CDR3 sequence (DNA): TGTGCCAGCAGCCCTTCCTTAGCGGGAGAGACCCAGTACTTC. This translates into CASSPSLAGETQYF.